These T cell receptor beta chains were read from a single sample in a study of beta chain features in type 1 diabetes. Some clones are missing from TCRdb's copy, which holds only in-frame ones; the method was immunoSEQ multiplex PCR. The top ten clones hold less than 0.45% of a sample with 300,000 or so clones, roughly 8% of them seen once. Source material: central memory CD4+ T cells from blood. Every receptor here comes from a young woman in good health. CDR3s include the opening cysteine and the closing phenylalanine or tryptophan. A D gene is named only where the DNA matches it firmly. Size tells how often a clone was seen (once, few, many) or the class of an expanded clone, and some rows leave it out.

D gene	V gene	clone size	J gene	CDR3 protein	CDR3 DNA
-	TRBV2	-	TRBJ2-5	CASSAQGAQYF	TGTGCCAGCAGTGCGCAGGGTGCGCAGTACTTC
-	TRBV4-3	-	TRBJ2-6	CASSQAGISGANVLTF	TGCGCCAGCAGCCAAGCCGGAATCTCTGGGGCCAACGTCCTGACTTTC
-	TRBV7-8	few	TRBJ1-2	CASSLGTNSNYGYTF	TGTGCCAGCAGCTTGGGGACTAACTCTAACTATGGCTACACCTTC
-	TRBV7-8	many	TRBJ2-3	CASSPYTDTQYF	TGTGCCAGCAGCCCGTACACAGATACGCAGTATTTT
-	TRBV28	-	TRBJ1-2	CASSLGGGGSYGYTF	TGTGCCAGCAGTTTAGGTGGGGGGGGTAGCTATGGCTACACCTTC
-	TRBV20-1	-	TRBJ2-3	CSAMTDTQYF	TGCAGTGCTATGACAGATACGCAGTATTTT
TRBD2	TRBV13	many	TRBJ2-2	CASSFPRGLAMSGELFF	TGTGCCAGCAGCTTCCCCCGTGGACTAGCGATGAGCGGGGAGCTGTTTTTT
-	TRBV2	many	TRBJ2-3	CASNGLGTDTQYF	TGTGCCAGCAACGGATTGGGCACAGATACGCAGTATTTT
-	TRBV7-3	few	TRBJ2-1	CASSLAGSSYNEQFF	TGTGCCAGCAGCTTAGCGGGTAGCTCCTACAATGAGCAGTTCTTC
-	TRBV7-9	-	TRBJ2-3	CASSFSRKEDTQYF	TGTGCCAGCAGCTTTTCACGAAAGGAGGATACGCAGTATTTT
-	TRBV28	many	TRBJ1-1	CASRRGLNTEAFF	TGTGCCAGCAGGCGGGGGTTGAACACTGAAGCTTTCTTT
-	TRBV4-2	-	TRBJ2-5	CASSQDPPSQETQYF	TGTGCCAGCAGCCAAGATCCCCCGAGCCAAGAGACCCAGTACTTC
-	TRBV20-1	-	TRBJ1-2	CSAAYFHGYTF	TGCAGTGCAGCGTACTTTCATGGCTACACCTTC
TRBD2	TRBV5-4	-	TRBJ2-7	CASSPGAGGPTYEQYF	TGTGCCAGCAGTCCTGGGGCGGGAGGGCCGACCTACGAGCAGTACTTC
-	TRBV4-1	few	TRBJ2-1	CASSQDKGLTQFF	TGCGCCAGCAGCCAAGATAAAGGTCTTACACAGTTCTTC
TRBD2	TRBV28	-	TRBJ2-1	CASSSPSGRAGDEQFF	TGTGCCAGCAGTTCACCCAGCGGGAGGGCCGGGGATGAGCAGTTCTTC
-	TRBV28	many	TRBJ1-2	CASSFTNYGYTF	TGTGCCAGCAGTTTTACCAACTATGGCTACACCTTC
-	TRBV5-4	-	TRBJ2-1	CASSLARSGGDNEQFF	TGTGCCAGCAGCTTGGCCAGAAGTGGCGGCGACAATGAGCAGTTCTTC
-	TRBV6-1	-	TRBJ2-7	CASSEVVRGSYEQYF	TGTGCCAGCAGTGAAGTCGTAAGGGGCTCCTACGAGCAGTACTTC
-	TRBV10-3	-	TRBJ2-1	CAISDSLSTGQFF	TGTGCCATCAGTGACAGTCTATCTACCGGGCAGTTCTTC
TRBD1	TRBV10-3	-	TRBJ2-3	CAISAGTGSTTDTQYF	TGTGCCATCAGTGCCGGGACAGGGTCCACCACAGATACGCAGTATTTT
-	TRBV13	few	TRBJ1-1	CASSLVTVNTEAFF	TGTGCCAGCAGCTTAGTTACAGTGAACACTGAAGCTTTCTTT
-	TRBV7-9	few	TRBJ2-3	CASSFRHSTDTQYF	TGTGCCAGCAGCTTCCGACATAGCACAGATACGCAGTATTTT
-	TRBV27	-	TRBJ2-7	CASSLDLTRGQIF	TGTGCCAGCAGTTTGGACCTGACGCGCGGGCAGATATTT
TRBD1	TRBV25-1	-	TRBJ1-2	CASSEGTGGFYGYTF	TGTGCCAGCAGTGAAGGGACAGGGGGCTTCTATGGCTACACCTTC
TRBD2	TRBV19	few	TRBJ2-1	CASSTAASGSGEQFF	TGTGCCAGTAGTACAGCAGCTAGCGGGAGCGGTGAGCAGTTCTTC
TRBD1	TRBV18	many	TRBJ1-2	CASSDQTGSYGYTF	TGTGCCAGCTCAGACCAGACAGGGAGTTATGGCTACACCTTC
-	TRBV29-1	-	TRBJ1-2	CSVERGNYGYTF	TGCAGCGTTGAACGGGGAAACTATGGCTACACCTTC
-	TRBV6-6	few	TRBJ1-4	CASSLIEKLFF	TGTGCCAGCAGTTTAATAGAAAAACTGTTTTTT
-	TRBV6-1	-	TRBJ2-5	CATLQMGAQETQYF	TGTGCCACATTACAGATGGGGGCACAAGAGACCCAGTACTTC
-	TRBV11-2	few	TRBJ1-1	CASGGQHTEAFF	TGTGCCAGCGGGGGACAACACACTGAAGCTTTCTTT
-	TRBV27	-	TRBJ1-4	CASKANWDEKLFF	TGTGCCAGTAAGGCGAACTGGGATGAAAAACTGTTTTTT
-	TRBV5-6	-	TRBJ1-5	CASSLKAAQPQHF	TGTGCCAGCAGCTTGAAGGCGGCCCAGCCCCAGCATTTT
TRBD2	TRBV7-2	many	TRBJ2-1	CASSRPGLAGVEQFF	TGTGCCAGCAGCCGACCGGGACTAGCGGGAGTGGAGCAGTTCTTC
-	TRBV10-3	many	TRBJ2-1	CAISGGRENNEQFF	TGTGCCATCAGTGGGGGCAGGGAAAACAATGAGCAGTTCTTC
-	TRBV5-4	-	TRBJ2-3	CASSLGGTQSTDTQYF	TGTGCCAGCAGCTTGGGCGGGACACAGAGCACAGATACGCAGTATTTT
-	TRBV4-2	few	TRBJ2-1	CASSLTSGNEQFF	TGTGCCAGCAGCCTAACGTCGGGAAACGAGCAGTTCTTC
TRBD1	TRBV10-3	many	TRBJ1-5	CAIGTDSNQPQHF	TGTGCCATCGGGACAGATAGCAATCAGCCCCAGCATTTT
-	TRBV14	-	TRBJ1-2	CASSQAGFGGYTF	TGTGCCAGCAGCCAAGCAGGGTTTGGCGGCTACACCTTC
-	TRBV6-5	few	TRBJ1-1	CASSRSSYTEAFF	TGTGCCAGCAGTAGAAGCAGTTACACTGAAGCTTTCTTT
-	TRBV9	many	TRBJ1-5	CASSVDGSQPQHF	TGTGCCAGCAGCGTAGACGGGTCCCAGCCCCAGCATTTT
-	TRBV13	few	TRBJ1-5	CAIQEGNQPQHF	TGTGCCATCCAGGAAGGCAATCAGCCCCAGCATTTT
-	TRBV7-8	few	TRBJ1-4	CASSRRLEEKLFF	TGTGCCAGCAGCAGACGACTCGAAGAAAAACTGTTTTTT
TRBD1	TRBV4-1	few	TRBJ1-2	CASSRQGNGYTF	TGCGCCAGCAGCCGACAGGGCAATGGCTACACCTTC